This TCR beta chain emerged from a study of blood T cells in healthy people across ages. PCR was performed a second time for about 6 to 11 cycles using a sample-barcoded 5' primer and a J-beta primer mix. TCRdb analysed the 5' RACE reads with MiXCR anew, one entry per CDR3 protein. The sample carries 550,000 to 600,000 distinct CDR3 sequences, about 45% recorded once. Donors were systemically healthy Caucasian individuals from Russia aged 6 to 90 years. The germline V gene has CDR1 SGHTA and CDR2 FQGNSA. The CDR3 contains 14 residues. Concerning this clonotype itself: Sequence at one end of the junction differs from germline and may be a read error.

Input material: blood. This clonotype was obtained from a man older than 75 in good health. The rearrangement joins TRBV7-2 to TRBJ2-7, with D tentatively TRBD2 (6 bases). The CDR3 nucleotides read TGTGCCACCAGCTTAGGTGGGAGGATACACGAGCAGTACTTC. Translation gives CATSLGGRIHEQYF.